These 26 T cell receptor beta chains came from one sample sequenced in a study of blood T cells in healthy people across ages. Together with a sample-barcoded 5' primer, a J-beta primer mix was included in a second PCR lasting roughly 6 to 12 cycles. TCRdb passed the 5' RACE reads through MiXCR, listing each CDR3 protein once. The data hold about 1,000,000 distinct CDR3 sequences, with around 43% observed a single time. The sequencing sample was made of blood. Receptors originate from a woman between 55 and 75 years old in good health.

The rearrangement uses TRBV9 and TRBJ2-3, with 9 bases lining up with TRBD2. The CDR3 has 20 amino acids. Germline V gene data show CDR1 as SGDLS and CDR2 as YYNGEE. J was trimmed by 0 bases and V by 4 bases; bases with no gene match: 18. CDR3 region: CASSSRGGGLAGPSTDTQYF. The CDR3 nucleotides read TGTGCCAGCAGCTCAAGAGGGGGAGGGCTAGCGGGACCGAGCACAGATACGCAGTATTTT.

CDR3 coding DNA: TGTGCCAGCAGCCCATTAGCAACTACCGGGACAGGGCTCGAGCAGTACTTC. Its protein product is CASSPLATTGTGLEQYF. The chain uses TRBV7-8 and TRBJ2-4, with 9 bases identical to TRBD1. The DNA end is more similar to TRBJ2-7, so the J call may be wrong. The CDR3 totals 17 residues. The germline V gene encodes CDR1 SGHVS and CDR2 FQNEAQ.

A word on this clonotype: Germline and junction disagree at one end, which may indicate a read error. This chain uses TRBV18 with TRBJ2-1, with TRBD2 identical over 8 bases. In germline, CDR1 is KGHSH, CDR2 LQKENI. This CDR3 contains 15 residues. CDR3 in amino acids: CTSSQQSGSTDEQFF. DNA of the CDR3: TGTACCAGTTCACAACAGAGCGGGAGTACCGATGAGCAGTTCTTC.

This clonotype was seen more than once but under ten times. This chain joins TRBV4-1 and TRBJ2-1; 9 bases line up with TRBD1. CDR1 is MGHRA, CDR2 YSYEKL, per germline. The length of the CDR3 is 16 residues. V dropped 4 bases and J dropped 4; count of bases not matched to a gene: 8. CDR3 nucleotides: TGCGCCAGCAGCCCCGAGGACAGGGGTATATACAATGAGCAGTTCTTC. Its protein product is CASSPEDRGIYNEQFF.

V is TRBV11-2 and J is TRBJ2-2; 9 bases line up with TRBD2. This CDR3 spans 15 amino acids. Trimming at V came to 1 base and at J to 4 bases, leaving 1 base not matched to a gene. CDR1 is SGHAT and CDR2 is FQNNGV in the germline V gene. The DNA for the CDR3 is TGTGCCAGCAGCTTAGTGCGGGAGGGCACCGGGGAGCTGTTTTTT. Encoded protein: CASSLVREGTGELFF.

The V and J genes are TRBV7-2 and TRBJ2-7; D gene unclear. Germline lookup yields CDR1 SGHTA and CDR2 FQGNSA. V was cut by 1 base and J by 3 bases, with 13 bases left in between. The CDR3 has 15 amino acids. For the CDR3, the DNA is TGTGCCAGCAGCTTAGTTGGTCAGATAAACTACGAGCAGTACTTC. This encodes CASSLVGQINYEQYF.

The genes are TRBV6-1 and TRBJ1-1, with TRBD1 as a possible D gene (5 bases). Germline V gene lookup returns CDR1 MNHNS and CDR2 SASEGT. The V end was cut by 7 bases, the J end by 4 bases, with 13 bases between. This CDR3 region has 13 residues. The CDR3 DNA reads TGTGCCAGCACCCCGGGGGGTGGCACTGAAGCTTTCTTT. It encodes CASTPGGGTEAFF.

This clonotype occurred once. The chain links TRBV10-3 to TRBJ2-5; the match to TRBD2 covers 11 bases. Germline V gene sequence: CDR1 ENHRY, CDR2 SYGVKD. V was clipped by 6 bases and J by 2 bases; unmatched bases: 5. CDR3 length equals 15 residues. The CDR3 nucleotides read TGTGCCATCAGGGGCCTAGCGGGAGGTCAAGAGACCCAGTACTTC. It encodes CAIRGLAGGQETQYF.

This chain joins TRBV20-1 and TRBJ2-7, with 9 bases aligning to TRBD1. The germline V gene has CDR1 DFQATT and CDR2 SNEGSKA (reference sequence). V dropped 0 bases and J dropped 2; count of bases not matched to a gene: 11. The CDR3 consists of 17 residues. CDR3 in DNA: TGCAGTGCTAGAGATCGGGGCAACAGGGGGCAGGCCTACGAGCAGTACTTC. It specifies CSARDRGNRGQAYEQYF.

The chain recombines TRBV20-1 with TRBJ1-1; maybe TRBD1 (5 bases). The germline V and J ends were trimmed by 0 bases and 2 bases, with 10 bases remaining between them. This CDR3 has 14 amino acids. Germline V gene sequence: CDR1 DFQATT, CDR2 SNEGSKA (reference sequence). Here the CDR3 DNA reads TGCAGTGCTAGAGATCAAGGGACTAACACTGAAGCTTTCTTT. Amino acids: CSARDQGTNTEAFF.

The V gene is TRBV4-1, the J gene TRBJ2-1; 9 bases fit TRBD2. The germline CDR1 and CDR2 sequences are MGHRA and YSYEKL. Trimming removed 0 bases from V and 8 bases from J; junction bases left unmatched: 17. This CDR3 is 19 amino acids long. The CDR3 sequence is CASSQDPLTDWREGDEQFF. CDR3 nucleotides: TGCGCCAGCAGCCAAGATCCTTTAACCGACTGGCGGGAGGGCGATGAGCAGTTCTTC.

This clonotype was seen repeatedly, ten times or more. This chain connects TRBV5-1 to TRBJ2-1, with D perhaps TRBD2 (6 bases). From germline, CDR1 is SGHRS and CDR2 YFSETQ. V was cut by 4 bases and J by 7 bases, with 15 bases left in between. CDR3 length: 14 amino acids. The CDR3 region is CASSLGGASNEQFF. Here the CDR3 DNA reads TGCGCCAGCAGCCTCGGGGGAGCTTCGAATGAGCAGTTCTTC.

This clonotype was seen only a few times. V gene TRBV6-5 combines with J gene TRBJ2-7; no definite D call. Trimming cost V 6 bases and J 2 bases, with 8 bases left between them. Germline V gene data show CDR1 as MNHEY and CDR2 as SVGAGI. The CDR3 has 12 residues. CDR3: CASRPSTYEQYF. CDR3 bases: TGTGCCAGCAGGCCCTCAACCTACGAGCAGTACTTC.

The J gene is TRBJ2-2, the V gene TRBV9; 7 bases fit TRBD1. V was pared by 2 bases and J by 8 bases, with 12 bases of the junction left unmatched. There are 16 residues in the CDR3. The germline gives CDR1 SGDLS, CDR2 YYNGEE. CDR3 coding DNA: TGTGCCAGCAGCGTCAGACAGGGAGTTCTTTCGGGGGAGCTGTTTTTT. It codes for CASSVRQGVLSGELFF.

The genes are TRBV15 and TRBJ2-1; D perhaps matches TRBD2 (5 bases). This CDR3 comprises 14 residues. Trimming shortened V by 9 bases and J by 7 bases, and 19 bases separated the two germline ends. Germline V lookup: CDR1 LNHNV, CDR2 YYDKDF (reference sequence). CDR3 DNA sequence: TGTGCCACGATAGACGGCGGTCGCGGGAATGAGCAGTTCTTC. Its protein product is CATIDGGRGNEQFF.

This clonotype was detected many times. This sequence joins TRBV9 and TRBJ2-3; D uncertain. CDR3 size: 12 residues. Germline V gives CDR1 SGDLS, CDR2 YYNGEE. The ends were cut back, 4 bases at V and 6 bases at J, with 9 bases in the middle. The CDR3 DNA reads TGTGCCAGCAGCCTATCCTCGGATACGCAGTATTTT. It translates to CASSLSSDTQYF. The full variable domain, rest sourced from reference TRBV9 and TRBJ2-3, is DSGVTQTPKHLITATGQRVTLRCSPRSGDLSVYWYQQSLDQGLQFLIQYYNGEERAKGNILERFSAQQFPDLHSELNLSSLELGDSALYFCASSLSSDTQYFGPGTRLTVL.

The chain couples TRBV9 to TRBJ1-4, with D possibly matching TRBD1 (6 bases). The CDR3 is 15 amino acids. The V gene's germline CDR1 is SGDLS and CDR2 YYNGEE. The ends were cut back, 4 bases at V and 8 bases at J, with 18 bases in the middle. The CDR3 nucleotides read TGTGCCAGCAGCCGGGACCGAGGGGGGCAAGAAAAACTGTTTTTT. Protein: CASSRDRGGQEKLFF.

V usage is TRBV20-1 and J usage is TRBJ2-6, with D hard to call. V gave up 3 bases and J gave up 0 bases, with 6 bases separating them. Germline V gene sequence: CDR1 DFQATT, CDR2 SNEGSKA (reference sequence). The CDR3 is made up of 14 amino acids. The CDR3 DNA reads TGCAGTGCTAGGTCTCTCTCTGGGGCCAACGTCCTGACTTTC. This translates into CSARSLSGANVLTF.

The rearrangement links TRBV6-1 to TRBJ1-5; D uncertain. The germline V gene encodes CDR1 MNHNS and CDR2 SASEGT. The length of the CDR3 is 15 residues. V lost 4 bases, J lost 2 bases, and 12 bases lay in between. The CDR3 loop is CASSAASWGNQPQHF. Written as DNA, the CDR3 is TGTGCCAGCAGTGCCGCGTCCTGGGGCAATCAGCCCCAGCATTTT.

The chain couples TRBV4-1 to TRBJ2-4; 7 nucleotides align to TRBD2. The J call is uncertain, as TRBJ2-5 better fits the DNA end. This CDR3 has 16 amino acids. CDR1 and CDR2 (germline): MGHRA, YSYEKL. The CDR3 DNA reads TGCGCCAGCAGCCGCTCCGGAGCGGGGCTCCAAGAGACCCAGTACTTC. Residues: CASSRSGAGLQETQYF.

The chain has TRBV29-1 and TRBJ2-1, with D uncertain. Looked up from germline, CDR1 is SQVTM and CDR2 is ANQGSEA. V lost 3 bases to trimming and J lost 8 bases, with 5 bases between them. The CDR3 loop spans 10 amino acids. The CDR3 spells CSVDGYEQFF. The CDR3 DNA follows: TGCAGCGTTGATGGTTATGAGCAGTTCTTC.

The chain joins TRBV18 to TRBJ1-2; D gene ambiguous. V was clipped by 2 bases and J by 8 bases, with 9 bases between them. In germline, CDR1 is KGHSH, CDR2 LQKENI. This CDR3 has 12 amino acids. CDR3 in amino acids: CASSPGDGGYTF. The DNA of the CDR3 is TGTGCCAGCTCACCAGGGGATGGGGGCTACACCTTC.

For this clonotype: The conserved phenylalanine or tryptophan is not found at the CDR3 terminus, so this likely reflects a read error. The gene calls are TRBV9 and TRBJ2-4, with 12 bases matching TRBD2. Germline V gene lookup returns CDR1 SGDLS and CDR2 YYNGEE. V shed 0 bases, J shed 3 bases, and the junction held 7 bases outside the gene matches. The CDR3 runs to 18 residues. Here the CDR3 reads CASSVDPSGRGGKNIQYY. The CDR3 coding sequence is TGTGCCAGCAGCGTAGACCCTAGCGGGAGGGGGGGCAAAAACATTCAGTACTAC.

This chain connects TRBV11-3 to TRBJ2-1; no firm D call. V lost 5 bases and J 12 bases, leaving 17 bases between the germline ends. Germline V gives CDR1 SGHNT, CDR2 YENEEA. The CDR3 runs 13 residues. CDR3 DNA sequence: TGTGCCAGCAGCCCCGGCGGTCCTACGGGGCAGTTCTTC. Translated: CASSPGGPTGQFF.

This clonotype was seen more than once but under ten times. The V gene is TRBV30, the J gene TRBJ1-2, with D uncertain. Per the germline V gene, CDR1 is GTSNPN and CDR2 is SVGIG (reference sequence). The CDR3 length is 16 residues. V was trimmed by 0 bases and J by 5 bases, leaving 19 bases between them. The CDR3 coding sequence is TGTGCCTGGAGTGTAGGGTCGTCGAGCTCGTGGTATGGCTACACCTTC. It codes for CAWSVGSSSSWYGYTF.

The rearrangement uses TRBV29-1 and TRBJ2-2, with D perhaps TRBD2 (5 bases). Trimming cost V 2 bases and J 5 bases, with 9 bases left between them. The CDR3 runs 13 residues. CDR1 and CDR2 (germline): SQVTM, ANQGSEA. The CDR3 DNA reads as TGCAGCGTTGAATATCGGGGTACCGGGGAGCTGTTTTTT. This codes for CSVEYRGTGELFF.